The rows below give T cell receptor beta chains drawn from one sample of a study of Graves' ophthalmopathy and Graves' hyperthyroidism. TCRdb reprocessed the multiplex PCR reads with MiXCR, giving one entry per CDR3 protein. This sample has around 1.1 million distinct CDR3 sequences, with about two fifths found just once. Sequenced: peripheral blood or thyroid tissue (not recorded which). Receptor source: an adult man with Graves' hyperthyroidism. CDR3s include the opening cysteine and the closing phenylalanine or tryptophan. The order of the fields is J gene, V gene, D gene, clone size, CDR3 protein, CDR3 DNA. A D gene is named only where the DNA matches it firmly. For some rows the clone size is stated as once, few or many, or as a class when expanded; others skip it.

TRBJ2-2	TRBV29-1	.	many	CSGFSANTGELFF	TGCAGCGGCTTCAGCGCGAACACCGGGGAGCTGTTTTTT
TRBJ2-7	TRBV10-2	TRBD2	few	CASSQRTSGSYEQYF	TGTGCCAGCAGCCAGCGTACTAGCGGGAGTTACGAGCAGTACTTC
TRBJ2-7	TRBV7-3	.	once	CASSLDLANTGINEQYF	TGTGCCAGCAGCTTAGATTTGGCGAACACCGGGATCAACGAGCAGTACTTC
TRBJ1-4	TRBV5-6	.	few	CASSGGTSLMKLFF	TGTGCCAGCAGTGGGGGGACGTCTTTGATGAAACTGTTTTTT
TRBJ2-5	TRBV4-1	.	many	CASSQDGLGSETQYF	TGCGCCAGCAGCCAAGACGGGCTAGGGAGTGAGACCCAGTACTTC
TRBJ1-3	TRBV7-8	.	.	CAGSLTFGFVGNTIYF	TGTGCCGGCAGCTTAACTTTCGGGTTTGTCGGAAACACCATATATTTT
TRBJ1-2	TRBV5-4	TRBD1	.	CASSRDRVGANYGYTF	TGTGCCAGCAGCCGGGACAGGGTAGGGGCTAACTATGGCTACACCTTC
TRBJ2-7	TRBV20-1	.	many	CSAPGESSYEQYF	TGCAGTGCCCCGGGGGAAAGCTCCTACGAGCAGTACTTC
TRBJ2-5	TRBV27	TRBD2	.	CASRGASGRPSETQYF	TGTGCCAGCAGAGGAGCTAGCGGGAGACCCTCGGAGACCCAGTACTTC
TRBJ2-1	TRBV20-1	TRBD1	.	CSAEDRDEQFF	TGCAGTGCTGAAGACAGGGATGAGCAGTTCTTC
TRBJ2-2	TRBV10-2	TRBD1	many	CASRGTGITGELFF	TGCGCCAGCAGGGGGACAGGGATCACCGGGGAGCTGTTTTTT
TRBJ1-2	TRBV4-3	.	many	CASSQVRGSRYGYTF	TGCGCCAGCAGCCAAGTTCGGGGATCCCGATATGGCTACACCTTC
TRBJ1-6	TRBV25-1	TRBD1	.	CAVSGQGARSPLHF	TGTGCCGTCTCGGGACAGGGGGCGCGGTCACCCCTCCACTTT
TRBJ2-7	TRBV9	.	.	CASSVESRSEQYF	TGTGCCAGCAGCGTAGAGTCTCGGTCCGAGCAGTACTTC
TRBJ2-7	TRBV12-3/TRBV12-4	TRBD2	.	CASRTSGGAVYEQYF	TGTGCCAGCAGAACTAGCGGGGGGGCCGTCTACGAGCAGTACTTC
TRBJ2-7	TRBV6-5	.	many	CASMMAGIYEQYF	TGTGCCAGCATGATGGCAGGCATTTACGAGCAGTACTTC
TRBJ2-7	TRBV12-3/TRBV12-4	TRBD1	.	CASSSRTGTPYEQYF	TGTGCCAGCAGTTCCAGGACAGGTACTCCCTACGAGCAGTACTTC
TRBJ1-1	TRBV12-3/TRBV12-4	.	.	CASSRYRTNTEAFF	TGTGCCAGCAGTCGGTACAGGACCAACACTGAAGCTTTCTTT
TRBJ1-6	TRBV7-2	.	many	CASASFALGSPLHF	TGTGCCAGCGCCAGCTTTGCTCTTGGGTCACCCCTCCACTTT
TRBJ2-2	TRBV10-3	.	few	CAISEEGGYRANTGELFF	TGTGCCATCAGTGAGGAAGGCGGCTATCGCGCGAACACCGGGGAGCTGTTTTTT
TRBJ1-1	TRBV15	TRBD1	many	CATSRDVGQGATEAFF	TGTGCCACCAGCAGAGATGTCGGACAGGGGGCGACTGAAGCTTTCTTT
TRBJ1-4	TRBV10-3	.	.	CAISDRNANEKLFF	TGTGCCATCAGTGACAGGAACGCTAATGAAAAACTGTTTTTT
TRBJ2-2	TRBV5-1	.	many	CASSSRQDSNTGELFF	TGCGCCAGCAGCTCCAGACAAGACAGTAACACCGGGGAGCTGTTTTTT
TRBJ2-6	TRBV20-1	.	once	CSARDVLTF	TGCAGTGCTAGAGATGTCCTGACTTTC
TRBJ2-2	TRBV6-6	TRBD2	few	CASSYLGGYAGELFF	TGTGCCAGCAGTTACCTCGGGGGGTATGCCGGGGAGCTGTTTTTT
TRBJ1-5	TRBV19	.	many	CASILIRVLQPQHF	TGTGCCAGTATTCTAATCAGGGTGCTACAGCCCCAGCATTTT
TRBJ2-2	TRBV2	TRBD1	many	CASIEQGAHGELFF	TGTGCCAGCATCGAGCAGGGGGCTCACGGGGAGCTGTTTTTT
TRBJ1-2	TRBV4-1	.	few	CASSPPGGAAYGYTF	TGCGCCAGCAGCCCCCCGGGGGGGGCGGCCTATGGCTACACCTTC
TRBJ2-2	TRBV19	.	many	CASTVGVELFF	TGTGCCAGTACCGTTGGGGTGGAGCTGTTTTTT
TRBJ2-2	TRBV25-1	.	once	CASSAAGPVEGGELFF	TGTGCCAGCAGCGCCGCGGGGCCCGTCGAAGGCGGGGAGCTGTTTTTT
TRBJ2-5	TRBV29-1	TRBD1	.	CSVGDRTGTETQYF	TGCAGCGTTGGAGACAGGACAGGGACAGAGACCCAGTACTTC
TRBJ2-7	TRBV7-2	.	many	CASSARPGLNYEQYF	TGTGCCAGCAGCGCAAGGCCTGGGCTTAACTACGAGCAGTACTTC
TRBJ1-3	TRBV29-1	.	.	CSSLRAGSSGNTIYF	TGCAGCAGTTTACGGGCGGGGAGCTCTGGAAACACCATATATTTT
TRBJ2-2	TRBV4-3	.	few	CASSQPGLPSAELFF	TGCGCCAGCAGCCAACCCGGACTACCCAGCGCAGAGCTGTTTTTT
TRBJ2-6	TRBV11-1	.	.	CASSLQASRNSGANVLTF	TGTGCCAGCAGCCTACAGGCTTCCCGGAATTCTGGGGCCAACGTCCTGACTTTC
TRBJ1-1	TRBV12-3/TRBV12-4	.	many	CASSFSPTDTEAFF	TGTGCCAGCAGTTTTTCCCCGACTGACACTGAAGCTTTCTTT
TRBJ2-2	TRBV12-3/TRBV12-4	.	.	CASRLTGGRGELFF	TGTGCCAGCAGATTGACAGGTGGACGGGGGGAGCTGTTTTTT
TRBJ1-2	TRBV29-1	TRBD1	.	CSVDDRGGNTF	TGCAGCGTCGATGACAGGGGGGGAAACACCTTC
TRBJ2-7	TRBV7-9	.	.	CASSLGQNSYEQHF	TGTGCCAGCAGCTTGGGTCAGAACTCCTACGAGCAGCACTTC
TRBJ1-4	TRBV19	TRBD1	many	CASSSIRPLGQDRREKLFF	TGTGCCAGTAGTTCGATCCGCCCCCTTGGACAGGATCGTCGTGAAAAACTGTTTTTT
TRBJ1-5	TRBV19	TRBD1	many	CASSPGQRVSNQPQHF	TGTGCCAGTAGTCCGGGACAGCGAGTTAGCAATCAGCCCCAGCATTTT
TRBJ2-5	TRBV20-1	.	many	CSTLATQETQYF	TGCAGTACCCTAGCGACCCAAGAGACCCAGTACTTC
TRBJ2-2	TRBV7-2	.	.	CASSYPGSLGTGELFF	TGTGCCAGCAGCTATCCAGGGAGTCTAGGCACCGGGGAGCTGTTTTTT
TRBJ2-7	TRBV12-3/TRBV12-4	TRBD1	.	CASPGDRGYEQYF	TGTGCCAGCCCCGGGGACAGGGGCTACGAGCAGTACTTC
TRBJ1-2	TRBV19	TRBD1	few	CASTPRTGWNYGYTF	TGTGCCAGTACCCCCCGGACAGGGTGGAACTATGGCTACACCTTC
TRBJ1-6	TRBV7-8	.	.	CASSPGDNNSPLHF	TGTGCCAGCAGCCCTGGGGACAATAATTCACCCCTCCACTTT
TRBJ2-2	TRBV2	TRBD2	many	CASSEIAGTANTGELFF	TGTGCCAGCAGTGAAATAGCGGGGACTGCCAACACCGGGGAGCTGTTTTTT
TRBJ2-7	TRBV19	TRBD1	.	CASSIQDRGYEQYF	TGTGCCAGTAGTATCCAGGACAGGGGATACGAGCAGTACTTC
TRBJ2-1	TRBV10-3	TRBD2	few	CAISPGTTDNGQFF	TGTGCCATCAGTCCCGGGACTACGGATAATGGGCAGTTCTTC
TRBJ1-1	TRBV5-1	.	.	CASSLGRGRTLNTEAFF	TGCGCCAGCAGCTTGGGGCGGGGGAGGACCCTGAACACTGAAGCTTTCTTT
TRBJ1-1	TRBV20-1	.	many	CSAREDREAFF	TGCAGTGCTAGGGAGGACAGAGAAGCTTTCTTT
TRBJ1-3	TRBV10-3	.	few	CAISSGSPGNTIYF	TGTGCCATCAGTTCCGGGAGCCCTGGAAACACCATATATTTT
TRBJ1-5	TRBV2	TRBD1	many	CASSEARGLSNQPQHF	TGTGCCAGCAGTGAAGCCAGGGGGCTTAGCAATCAGCCCCAGCATTTT
TRBJ1-4	TRBV7-2	.	many	CASSLDLGNEKLFF	TGTGCCAGCAGCTTAGATTTAGGGAATGAAAAACTGTTTTTT
TRBJ1-1	TRBV28	TRBD1	.	CASRQGATEAFF	TGTGCCAGCAGACAGGGGGCGACTGAAGCTTTCTTT
TRBJ2-2	TRBV29-1	.	.	CSVSDGLGTGELFF	TGCAGCGTCTCGGACGGCCTGGGCACCGGGGAGCTGTTTTTT
TRBJ2-7	TRBV29-1	TRBD2	.	CSVEASTGGFVF	TGCAGCGTTGAAGCTTCAACGGGGGGATTTGTATTC
TRBJ2-2	TRBV6-5	TRBD1	.	CASSYHFPPDRGTGELFF	TGTGCCAGCAGTTACCACTTTCCCCCGGACAGGGGCACCGGGGAGCTGTTTTTT